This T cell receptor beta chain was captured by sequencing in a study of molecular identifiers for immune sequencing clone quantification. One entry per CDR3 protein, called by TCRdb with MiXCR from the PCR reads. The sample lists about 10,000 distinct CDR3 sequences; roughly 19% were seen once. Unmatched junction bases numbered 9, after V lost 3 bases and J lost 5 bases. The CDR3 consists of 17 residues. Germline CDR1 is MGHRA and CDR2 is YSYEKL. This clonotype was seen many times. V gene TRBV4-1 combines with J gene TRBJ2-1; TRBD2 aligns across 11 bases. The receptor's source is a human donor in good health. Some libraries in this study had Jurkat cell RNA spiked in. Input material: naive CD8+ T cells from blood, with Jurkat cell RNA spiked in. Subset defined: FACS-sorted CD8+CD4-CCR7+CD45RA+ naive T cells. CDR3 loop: CASSQTRTSGLHNEQFF. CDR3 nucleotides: TGCGCCAGCAGCCAGACCCGGACTAGCGGGTTACACAATGAGCAGTTCTTC.